One and the same sample provided the 10 T cell receptor beta chains below, sequenced in a study of OX40 agonist ivuxolimab in advanced cancers. Some clones are missing from TCRdb's copy, which holds only in-frame ones; the method was immunoSEQ multiplex PCR. The repertoire holds 60,000 or so clones, with approximately 91% as singletons. The sample consisted of CD4+ or CD8+ T cells sorted from blood, taken in a trial of the OX40 agonist ivuxolimab. These receptors all stem from an adult with an advanced solid tumor such as melanoma, head and neck, liver or kidney cancer.

The rearrangement uses TRBV27 and TRBJ1-1; D is possibly TRBD1 (6 bases). With 6 bases removed from V and 0 bases from J, the gap between germline ends came to 14 bases. The CDR3 is 15 residues long. From germline, CDR1 is MNHEY and CDR2 SMNVEV (reference sequence). In nucleotides, the CDR3 is TGTGCCAGCAGAGTTAGGGGGGTCATGAACACTGAAGCTTTCTTT. As protein: CASRVRGVMNTEAFF.

The chain has TRBV27 and TRBJ2-2; 8 bases fit TRBD1. Germline CDR1 reads MNHEY; CDR2 reads SMNVEV (reference sequence). There are 16 residues in the CDR3. The ends lost 4 bases at V and 2 bases at J; junction bases unmatched: 6. The CDR3 here is CASSSPGQDNTGELFF. The CDR3 DNA reads as TGTGCCAGCAGTTCTCCGGGACAGGATAACACCGGGGAGCTGTTTTTT.

The rearrangement uses TRBV5-6 and TRBJ1-2; 7 nucleotides line up with TRBD1. The J segment lost 4 bases and the V segment lost 3 bases, leaving 6 bases of the junction unmatched. Germline CDR1 is SGHDT and CDR2 is YYEEEE. The CDR3 extends over 14 amino acids. The CDR3 spells CASSWDRGTYGYTF. The CDR3 DNA sequence: TGTGCCAGCAGCTGGGACAGAGGTACCTATGGCTACACCTTC.

The table lists this clone with a few counts. V is TRBV4-1 and J is TRBJ1-5, with D perhaps TRBD1 (6 bases). CDR1 and CDR2 from the germline V gene are MGHRA and YSYEKL. This CDR3 has 15 residues. Trimming pared 4 bases from V and 0 bases from J, leaving 10 bases between. CDR3 amino acids: CASSLGQNSNQPQHF. The CDR3 bases are TGCGCCAGCAGCCTCGGACAGAATAGCAATCAGCCCCAGCATTTT.

In nucleotides, the CDR3 is TGTGCCAGCGCGGGTTTTGGGGCCGGGGAGCTGTTTTTT. It translates to CASAGFGAGELFF. The chain uses TRBV6-5 and TRBJ2-2, with a tentative D call TRBD2 (5 bases). There are 13 residues in the CDR3. Trimming pared 8 bases from V and 6 bases from J, leaving 13 bases between. CDR1 and CDR2 (germline): MNHEY, SVGAGI.

The chain has TRBV27 and TRBJ2-3; 11 bases map to TRBD2. V lost 5 bases to trimming and J lost 3 bases; unmatched junction nucleotides: 4. CDR3 size: 15 residues. Germline lookup yields CDR1 MNHEY and CDR2 SMNVEV (reference sequence). The CDR3 sequence: CASSTTSGKTDTQYF. In nucleotides, the CDR3 is TGTGCCAGCAGTACGACTAGCGGGAAAACAGATACGCAGTATTTT.

This clone was recorded only once. This chain joins TRBV29-1 and TRBJ2-1; no firm D call. Trimming cost V 0 bases and J 0 bases, with 12 bases left between them. CDR3 length equals 16 residues. Germline lookup yields CDR1 SQVTM and CDR2 ANQGSEA. The CDR3: CSVEDLASTSYNEQFF. The CDR3 nucleotides are TGCAGCGTTGAAGATTTGGCCTCTACCTCCTACAATGAGCAGTTCTTC.

This clone was recorded once. The V gene is TRBV5-1, the J gene TRBJ2-1, with 11 bases aligning to TRBD2. CDR1 and CDR2 from the germline V gene are SGHRS and YFSETQ. The trim removed 3 bases at V and 6 bases at J, leaving 8 bases unmatched. The CDR3 has 16 amino acids. DNA for the CDR3: TGCGCCAGCAGCTCTTGGGGGACTAGCGGTTCCAATGAGCAGTTCTTC. Its translation is CASSSWGTSGSNEQFF. Full variable domain (outside the CDR3, taken from reference TRBV5-1 and TRBJ2-1): KAGVTQTPRYLIKTRGQQVTLSCSPISGHRSVSWYQQTPGQGLQFLFEYFSETQRNKGNFPGRFSGRQFSNSRSEMNVSTLELGDSALYLCASSSWGTSGSNEQFFGPGTRLTVL.

CDR3 region: CASSKLLAFRGLIPINEQFF. Written as DNA, the CDR3 is TGTGCCAGCAGCAAACTACTCGCCTTCAGGGGGCTCATCCCAATCAATGAGCAGTTCTTC. The chain employs TRBV21-1 and TRBJ2-1; the table's D call, TRBD1, has no DNA check behind it. TRBV21-1 has pseudogene status. The CDR3 runs 20 residues.

Here the CDR3 DNA reads TGTGCCAGCAGTTTATCAGGGTCGGTAAACTATGGCTACACCTTC. This sequence encodes CASSLSGSVNYGYTF. This sequence joins TRBV28 and TRBJ1-2, with D tentatively TRBD1 (5 bases). The CDR3 length is 15 residues. Deletions cut 1 base from V and 2 bases from J, with 11 bases between. In germline, CDR1 is MDHEN, CDR2 SYDVKM.